This entry describes one T cell receptor beta chain. Semi-nested PCR with Nested Universal Primer A followed constant-region reverse priming of full-length variable regions. MiXCR was run by TCRdb on the 5' RACE reads, yielding one entry per CDR3 protein. This repertoire shows approximately 40,000 distinct CDR3 sequences, approximately 31% found once; its top ten account for approximately 4.1%. This CDR3 region has 14 residues. V gave up 6 bases and J gave up 0 bases, with 9 bases separating them. This clonotype was obtained from a female donor with breast cancer. This chain uses TRBV12-3 or TRBV12-4 with TRBJ1-3; D is unresolved. Sequencing was carried out using tumor-infiltrating memory CD4+ T cells sorted from the breast tumor. Subset noted: memory CD4+ T cells, CD4+CD45RO+CD25-. CDR3 residues: CASSLTYSGNTIYF. The CDR3 DNA sequence: TGTGCCAGCAGCCTTACCTACTCTGGAAACACCATATATTTT.